Following are 8 T cell receptor beta chains from one sample sequenced in a study of blood T cells in healthy people across ages. Then a second PCR, running roughly 7 to 11 cycles, was carried out with a sample-barcoded 5' primer and a J-beta primer mix. TCRdb re-called the 5' RACE reads through MiXCR, storing one row per CDR3 protein. Of around 1,800,000 distinct CDR3 sequences in the sample, roughly two fifths are singletons; the top ten hold 23%. Material for sequencing was blood. The receptor set was obtained from a human donor in good health.

This clonotype has a handful of counts. V is TRBV6-6 and J is TRBJ2-4; no reliable D call. The CDR3 runs to 15 residues. Deletions cut 5 bases from V and 0 bases from J, with 11 bases between. The V gene's germline CDR1 is MNHNY and CDR2 SVGAGI (reference sequence). CDR3 sequence: CASSRGPPAKNIQYF. The CDR3 nucleotides are TGTGCCAGCAGTCGAGGTCCCCCAGCCAAAAACATTCAGTACTTC.

This clonotype turned up a few times. V usage is TRBV7-2 and J usage is TRBJ1-6; 7 bases match TRBD1. The germline V gene has CDR1 SGHTA and CDR2 FQGNSA. The CDR3 sequence is 13 residues long. J gave up 8 bases and V 5 bases, and 3 bases lay outside the gene matches. CDR3 in DNA: TGTGCCAGCAGCCCAGGGGGGTATTCACCCCTCCACTTT. This encodes CASSPGGYSPLHF.

A few counts support this clonotype. This chain joins TRBV27 and TRBJ1-6, with TRBD1 identical over 9 bases. The CDR3 runs 15 residues. The V gene end was trimmed by 2 bases and the J gene end by 10 bases; junction bases not matched to a gene: 6. CDR1 MNHEY and CDR2 SMNVEV come from the germline V gene (reference sequence). CDR3 protein: CASSLMGQGHSPLHF. CDR3 DNA: TGTGCCAGCAGTTTAATGGGACAGGGCCACTCACCCCTCCACTTT.

The gene calls are TRBV2 and TRBJ2-3; 8 nucleotides line up with TRBD2. The V gene end was trimmed by 9 bases and the J gene end by 3 bases; junction bases not matched to a gene: 17. Per the germline V gene, CDR1 is SNHLY and CDR2 is FYNNEI. The CDR3 has 17 residues. CDR3: CASELYPGTRQTDTQYF. The CDR3 DNA sequence: TGTGCCAGTGAACTGTACCCCGGGACTAGGCAAACAGATACGCAGTATTTT.

V is TRBV28 and J is TRBJ1-1, with 8 bases lining up with TRBD1. With 7 bases clipped from V and 2 bases from J, the junction kept 6 bases outside the gene matches. This CDR3 is built from 14 residues. CDR1 is MDHEN and CDR2 is SYDVKM in the germline V gene. The CDR3 DNA follows: TGTGCCAGCACAAACAGGGGGTTAAACACTGAAGCTTTCTTT. Translating it yields CASTNRGLNTEAFF.

This clonotype was found a few times. The CDR3 region is CASSLSLGDDGYTF. The CDR3 bases are TGTGCCAGCAGCCTTTCTTTAGGAGATGATGGCTACACCTTC. The gene calls are TRBV7-2 and TRBJ1-2; no reliable D call. The germline V gene encodes CDR1 SGHTA and CDR2 FQGNSA. Trimming took 5 bases from V and 6 from J, leaving 16 bases between them. The CDR3 runs to 14 residues.

The rearrangement joins TRBV9 to TRBJ2-3; TRBD2 agrees at 8 bases. The CDR3 covers 16 residues. The junction had 10 bases not matched to a gene; V was cut back by 4 bases and J by 3 bases. The germline V gene encodes CDR1 SGDLS and CDR2 YYNGEE. CDR3 DNA: TGTGCCAGCAGCATGGGACTAGTGGGGACTACAGATACGCAGTATTTT. Translated: CASSMGLVGTTDTQYF.

As for this clonotype: Compared with germline, one end of the junction differs, possibly owing to a read error. J is TRBJ1-1 and V is TRBV3-1; D call uncertain. Germline lookup yields CDR1 LGHDT and CDR2 YNNKEL (reference sequence). The CDR3 runs 14 residues. CDR3 sequence reads: CASNQGRGWAEAFF. The CDR3, as DNA: TGTGCCAGCAACCAAGGACGAGGGTGGGCTGAAGCTTTCTTT. The variable domain in full, completed from reference TRBV3-1 and TRBJ1-1, reads DTAVSQTPKYLVTQMGNDKSIKCEQNLGHDTMYWYKQDSKKFLKIMFSYNNKELIINETVPNRFSPKSPDKAHLNLHINSLELGDSAVYFCASNQGRGWAEAFFGQGTRLTVV.